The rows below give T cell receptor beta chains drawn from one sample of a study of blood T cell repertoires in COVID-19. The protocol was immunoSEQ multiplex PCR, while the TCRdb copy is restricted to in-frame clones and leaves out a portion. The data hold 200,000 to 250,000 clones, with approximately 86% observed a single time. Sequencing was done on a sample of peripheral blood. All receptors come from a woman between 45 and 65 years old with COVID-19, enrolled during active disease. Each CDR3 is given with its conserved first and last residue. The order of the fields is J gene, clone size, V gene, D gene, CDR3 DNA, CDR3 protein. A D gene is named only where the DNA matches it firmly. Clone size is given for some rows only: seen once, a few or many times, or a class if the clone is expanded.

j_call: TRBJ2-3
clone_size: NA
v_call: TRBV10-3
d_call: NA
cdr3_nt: TGTGCCATCAGGGACAGGATCAAGCGGGGCACAGATACGCAGTATTTT
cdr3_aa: CAIRDRIKRGTDTQYF

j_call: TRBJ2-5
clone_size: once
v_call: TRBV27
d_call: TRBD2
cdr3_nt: TGTGCCAGCAGTTTATTGGGGGGGGAGACCCAGTACTTC
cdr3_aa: CASSLLGGETQYF

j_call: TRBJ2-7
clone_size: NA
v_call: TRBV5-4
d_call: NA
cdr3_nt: TGTGCCAGCAGCTTGGGGAGCAGCTTGTTTTACGAGCAGTACTTC
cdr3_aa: CASSLGSSLFYEQYF

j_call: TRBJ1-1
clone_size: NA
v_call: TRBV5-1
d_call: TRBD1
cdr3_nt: TGCGCCAGCAGCTTGGGGCAGGGGGCAAGGGTGAACACTGAAGCTTTCTTT
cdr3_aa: CASSLGQGARVNTEAFF

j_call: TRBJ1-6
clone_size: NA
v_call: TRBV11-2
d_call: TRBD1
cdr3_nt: TGTGCCAGCAGCTTAGGGGGACAGAAGAATTCACCCCTCCACTTT
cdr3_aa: CASSLGGQKNSPLHF

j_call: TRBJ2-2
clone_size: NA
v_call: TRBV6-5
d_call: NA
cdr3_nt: TGTGCCACTACTCCCACGCAGAACACCGGGGAGCTGTTTTTT
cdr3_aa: CATTPTQNTGELFF

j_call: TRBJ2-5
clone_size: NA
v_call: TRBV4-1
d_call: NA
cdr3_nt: TGCGCCAGCAGCCAAGCCGGTTACCAAGAGACCCAGTACTTC
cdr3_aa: CASSQAGYQETQYF

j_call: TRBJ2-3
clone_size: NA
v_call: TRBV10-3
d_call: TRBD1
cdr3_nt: TGTGCCATCAGTCTCATACCAGGGGGTTCTAGCACAGATACGCAGTATTTT
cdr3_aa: CAISLIPGGSSTDTQYF

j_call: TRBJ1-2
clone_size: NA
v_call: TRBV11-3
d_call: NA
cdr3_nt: TGTGCCAGCAGCCAAATGGCAGCTAACTATGGCTACACCTTC
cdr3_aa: CASSQMAANYGYTF

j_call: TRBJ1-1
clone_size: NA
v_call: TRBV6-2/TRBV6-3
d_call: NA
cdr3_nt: TGTGCCAGCAGTAAAAGACAGGTAGAGCCTCATCGGGCTTTCTTT
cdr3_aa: CASSKRQVEPHRAFF

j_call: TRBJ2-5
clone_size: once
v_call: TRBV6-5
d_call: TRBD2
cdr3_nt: TGTGCCAGCAGTTTAGCGGGGGGGCGGGTAGAGACCCAGTACTTC
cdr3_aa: CASSLAGGRVETQYF

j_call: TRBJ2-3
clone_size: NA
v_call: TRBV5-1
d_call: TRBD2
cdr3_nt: TGCGCCAGCAGCATTACTAGCGCAGATACGCAGTATTTT
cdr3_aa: CASSITSADTQYF

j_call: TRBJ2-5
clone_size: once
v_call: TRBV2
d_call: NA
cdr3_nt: TGTGCCAGCAGTGAGGGGGGGCGGGAGACCCAGTACTTC
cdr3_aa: CASSEGGRETQYF

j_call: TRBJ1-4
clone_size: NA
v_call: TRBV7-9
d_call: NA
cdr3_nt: TGTGCCAGCAGCCTCGATACAGGGTCCAGGAGAACTAATGAAAAACTGTTTTTT
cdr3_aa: CASSLDTGSRRTNEKLFF

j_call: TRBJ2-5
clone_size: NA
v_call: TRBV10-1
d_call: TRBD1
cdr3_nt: TGCGCCAGCAGTGAGTCCCTGACAGGGCCGGGAGAGACCCAGTACTTC
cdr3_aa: CASSESLTGPGETQYF

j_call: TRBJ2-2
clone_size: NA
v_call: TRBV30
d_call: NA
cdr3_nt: TGTGCCTCGGAGAGGAGACTTAACACCGGGGAGCTGTTTTTT
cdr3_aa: CASERRLNTGELFF

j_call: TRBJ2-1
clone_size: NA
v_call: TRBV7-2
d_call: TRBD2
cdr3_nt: TGTGCCAGCAGCCAAAGGGTGGTAGCGGGGGGGACCTACAATGAGCAGTTCTTC
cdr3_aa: CASSQRVVAGGTYNEQFF

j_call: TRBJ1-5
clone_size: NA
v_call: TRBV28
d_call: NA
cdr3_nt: TGTGCCAGCAGCTTCAGGGGATGGGGTAGCAATCAGCCCCAGCATTTT
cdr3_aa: CASSFRGWGSNQPQHF

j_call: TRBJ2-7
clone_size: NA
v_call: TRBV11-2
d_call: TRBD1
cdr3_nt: TGTGCCAGCAGCCTCTACCGACAGGGGGCGCGGGAGCAGTACTTC
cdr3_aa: CASSLYRQGAREQYF

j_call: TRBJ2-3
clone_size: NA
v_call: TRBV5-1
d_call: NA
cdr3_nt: TGCGCCAGCAGCTTGGCCGGGGATACGCAGTATTTT
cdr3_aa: CASSLAGDTQYF

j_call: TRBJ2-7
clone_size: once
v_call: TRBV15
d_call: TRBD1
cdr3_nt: TGTGCCACCAGCCTTACAGGGGGCGGATCCTACGAGCAGTACTTC
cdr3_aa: CATSLTGGGSYEQYF

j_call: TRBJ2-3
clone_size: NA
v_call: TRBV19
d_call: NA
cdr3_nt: TGTGCCAGTAGTCCGAAACTAGTCACAGATACGCAGTATTTT
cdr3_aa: CASSPKLVTDTQYF

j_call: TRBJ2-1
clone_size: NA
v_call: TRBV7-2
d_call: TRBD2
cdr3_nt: TGTGCCAGCAGCTTAGGAGCGGGGGGGCATGAGCAGTTCTTC
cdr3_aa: CASSLGAGGHEQFF

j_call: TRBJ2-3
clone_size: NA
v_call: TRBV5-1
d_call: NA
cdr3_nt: TGCGCCAGCTCCCGCGACAACACAGATACGCAGTATTTT
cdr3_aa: CASSRDNTDTQYF

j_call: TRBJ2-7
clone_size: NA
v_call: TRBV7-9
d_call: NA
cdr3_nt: TGTGCCAGCAGCACCTGGACTCTAATGGCCTCCTACGAGCAGTACTTC
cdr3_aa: CASSTWTLMASYEQYF

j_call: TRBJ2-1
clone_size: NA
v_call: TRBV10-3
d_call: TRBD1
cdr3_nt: TGTGCCATCAGTGAGGGGACAGGGGGAGGGAATGAGCAGTTCTTC
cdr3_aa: CAISEGTGGGNEQFF

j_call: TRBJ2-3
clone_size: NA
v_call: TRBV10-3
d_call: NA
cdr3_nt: TGTGCCATCAGCGCCATTTCTAGCGTCGTCGCAGATACGCAGTATTTT
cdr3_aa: CAISAISSVVADTQYF

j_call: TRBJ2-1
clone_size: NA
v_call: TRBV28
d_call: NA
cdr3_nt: TGTGCCAGCAGTTTACACTTAGCGGTCTACAATGAGCAGTTCTTC
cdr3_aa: CASSLHLAVYNEQFF

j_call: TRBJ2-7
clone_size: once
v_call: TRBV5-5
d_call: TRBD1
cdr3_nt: TGTGCCAGCAGCTTCGGGACAGGGGATCACGAGCAGTACTTC
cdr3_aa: CASSFGTGDHEQYF

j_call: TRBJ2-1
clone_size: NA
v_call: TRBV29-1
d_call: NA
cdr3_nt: TGCAGCGCCGTCGAGGGTAGCTCCTACAATGAGCAGTTCTTC
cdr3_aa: CSAVEGSSYNEQFF

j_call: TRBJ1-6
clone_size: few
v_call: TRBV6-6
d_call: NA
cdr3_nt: TGTGCCAGCAGCCTCTTACGGGGGGCCGATAATTCACCCCTCCACTTT
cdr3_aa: CASSLLRGADNSPLHF

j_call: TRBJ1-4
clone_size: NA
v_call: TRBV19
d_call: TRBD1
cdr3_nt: TGTGCCAGTAAGACAGGGGCCTCAACTAATGAAAAACTGTTTTTT
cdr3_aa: CASKTGASTNEKLFF

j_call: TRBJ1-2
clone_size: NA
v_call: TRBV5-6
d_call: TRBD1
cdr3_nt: TGTGCCAGCAGCTTATCCGGGACAGGTTATGGCTACACCTTC
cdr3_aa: CASSLSGTGYGYTF

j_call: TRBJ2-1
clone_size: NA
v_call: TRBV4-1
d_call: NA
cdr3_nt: TGCGCCAGCAGCCAAGCAAACGGAGGTATATACAATGAGCAGTTCTTC
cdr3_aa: CASSQANGGIYNEQFF

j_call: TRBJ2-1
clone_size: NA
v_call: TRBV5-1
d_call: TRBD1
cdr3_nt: TGCGCCAGCAGCTACGGATTTTGGGACAGGGGTTTCGATGAGCAGTTCTTC
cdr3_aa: CASSYGFWDRGFDEQFF

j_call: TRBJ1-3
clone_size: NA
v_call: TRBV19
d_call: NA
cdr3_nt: TGTGCCAGTAGTATACGGGGAAACACCATATATTTT
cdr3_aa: CASSIRGNTIYF

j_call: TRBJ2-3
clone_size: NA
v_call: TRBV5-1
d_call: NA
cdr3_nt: TGCGCCAGCAGCTTGGGAGAGTCTAGCACAGATACGCAGTATTTT
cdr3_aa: CASSLGESSTDTQYF